This is a list of T cell receptor beta chains from one sample in a study of technical replicates of blood from a handful of donors. Sequencing was performed with immunoSEQ multiplex PCR; in TCRdb, only in-frame clones are kept and a portion is missing. This table has tens of thousands of clones, about 90% appearing once. Sequenced material: T cells isolated from PBMCs. All receptors come from a human donor in good health. Both conserved end residues are part of each CDR3. D genes are given only for firm matches. Not all rows give a size; the values are once, few, many and, for expanded clones, a class.

.	TRBJ1-1	TRBD1	TRBV4-3	TGCGCCAGCAGCCAATTGACAGGGGGTATTACTGAAGCTTTCTTT	CASSQLTGGITEAFF
.	TRBJ2-7	.	TRBV4-1	TGCGCCAGCAGCCAAGTCGGGTTAGGGGACGAGCAGTACTTC	CASSQVGLGDEQYF
.	TRBJ1-5	.	TRBV19	TGTGCCAGTACCCCTTATAGCAATCAGCCCCAGCATTTT	CASTPYSNQPQHF
.	TRBJ2-7	.	TRBV28	TGTGCCAGCAGATTGCAGGGGTCGGAAGAGCAGTACTTC	CASRLQGSEEQYF
.	TRBJ2-2	.	TRBV27	TGTGCCAGCAGTCTAACTCTAGCGCCGAACACCGGGGAGCTGTTTTTT	CASSLTLAPNTGELFF
.	TRBJ2-1	.	TRBV5-1	TGCGCCAGCAGCTTGACAGGGAGGGTCTCGAATGAGCAGTTCTTC	CASSLTGRVSNEQFF
.	TRBJ2-2	TRBD1	TRBV7-9	TGTGCCAGCAGGACCGGGACAGGGGGCCCCGGGGAGCTGTTTTTT	CASRTGTGGPGELFF
.	TRBJ1-5	.	TRBV6-5	TGTGCCAGCAGTTTGGGACATCCCACGAATCAGCCCCAGCATTTT	CASSLGHPTNQPQHF
.	TRBJ2-7	.	TRBV11-2	TGTGCCAGCAGCTTAGTAGTTAGAAGCGACGAGCAGTACTTC	CASSLVVRSDEQYF
once	TRBJ2-7	.	TRBV9	TGTGCCAGCAGCGTAGGAGGAGGTACAAACGAGCAGTACTTC	CASSVGGGTNEQYF